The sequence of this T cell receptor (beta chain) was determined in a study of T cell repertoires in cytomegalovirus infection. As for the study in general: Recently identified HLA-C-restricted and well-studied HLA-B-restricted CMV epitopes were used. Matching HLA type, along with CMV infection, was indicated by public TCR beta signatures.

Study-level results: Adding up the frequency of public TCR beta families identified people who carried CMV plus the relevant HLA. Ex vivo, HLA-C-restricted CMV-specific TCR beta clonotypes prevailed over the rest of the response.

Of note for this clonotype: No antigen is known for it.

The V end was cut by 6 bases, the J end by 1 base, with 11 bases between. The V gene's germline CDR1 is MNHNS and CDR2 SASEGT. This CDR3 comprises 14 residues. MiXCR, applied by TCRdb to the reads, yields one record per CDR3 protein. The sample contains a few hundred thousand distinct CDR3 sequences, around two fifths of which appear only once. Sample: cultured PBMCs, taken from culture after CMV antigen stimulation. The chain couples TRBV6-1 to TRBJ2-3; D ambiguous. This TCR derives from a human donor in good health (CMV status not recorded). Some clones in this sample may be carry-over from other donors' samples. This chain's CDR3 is CASRDPRGTDTQYF. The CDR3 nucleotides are TGTGCCAGCAGAGACCCTCGGGGCACAGATACGCAGTATTTT.